This T cell receptor (beta chain) was retrieved from a study of regulatory T cells in long-lasting Graves disease. The wider study: Graves' cases, newly diagnosed, had used antithyroid drugs under 3 months.

Time point: newly diagnosed GD, antithyroid drugs for less than 3 months. From PBMCs, RNA was extracted and then used to make the TCR library. Sequencing libraries for TCR beta were prepared with iRepertoire HTBI primers and Arm-PCR of CDR3 regions. TCRdb analysed the multiplex PCR reads with MiXCR anew, one entry per CDR3 protein. The data hold 530,000 or so distinct CDR3 sequences, with roughly 14% observed a single time. This clonotype was picked up many times. J gave up 9 bases and V 1 base, and 11 bases lay outside the gene matches. CDR1 is SGHRS, CDR2 YFSETQ, per germline. This CDR3 spans 18 amino acids. These records were also assigned to another study, of T cells in Graves' hyperthyroidism and ophthalmopathy. That report adds: Most clonotypes that expanded in the thyroid above 0.001 also showed up in blood.

This clonotype was sampled from a man aged 25-40 years with Graves disease. The rearrangement uses TRBV5-1 and TRBJ2-1; 15 bases agree with TRBD2. Sequenced material: peripheral blood mononuclear cells (PBMCs), taken at new diagnosis, from a patient treated with antithyroid drugs. The CDR3 coding sequence is TGCGCCAGCAGCTTGACGGGGGGACTAGCGGGAGGCCAGGGTGAGCAGTTCTTC. Its translation: CASSLTGGLAGGQGEQFF.